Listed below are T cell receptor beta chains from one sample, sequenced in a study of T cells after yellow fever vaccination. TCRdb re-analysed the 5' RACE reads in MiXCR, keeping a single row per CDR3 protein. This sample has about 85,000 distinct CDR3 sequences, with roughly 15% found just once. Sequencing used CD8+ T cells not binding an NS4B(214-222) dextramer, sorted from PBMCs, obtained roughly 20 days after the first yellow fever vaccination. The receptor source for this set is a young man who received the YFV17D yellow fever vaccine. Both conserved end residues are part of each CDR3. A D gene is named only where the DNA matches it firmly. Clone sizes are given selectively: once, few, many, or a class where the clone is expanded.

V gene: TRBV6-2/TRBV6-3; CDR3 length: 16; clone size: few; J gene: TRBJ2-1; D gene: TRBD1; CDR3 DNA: TGTGCCAGCAGCATCACAGGGGGCGCCTACTACAATGAGCAGTTCTTC; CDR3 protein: CASSITGGAYYNEQFF
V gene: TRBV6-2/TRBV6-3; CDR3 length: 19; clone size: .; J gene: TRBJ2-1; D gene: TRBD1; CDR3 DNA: TGTGCCAGCAGTTACTCGAGGGACAGGGGACTCCTTTACTACAATGAGCAGTTCTTC; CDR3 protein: CASSYSRDRGLLYYNEQFF
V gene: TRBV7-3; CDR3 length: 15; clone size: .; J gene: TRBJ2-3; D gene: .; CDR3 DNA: TGTGCCAGCAGCTTAAGCGGGGCCCGGGTGGATACGCAGTATTTT; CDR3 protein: CASSLSGARVDTQYF
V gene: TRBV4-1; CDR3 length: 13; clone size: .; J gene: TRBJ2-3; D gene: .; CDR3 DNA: TGCGCCAGCAGCCAAGAAGTAATCTTACCAGGGGTTTTT; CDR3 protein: CASSQEVILPGVF
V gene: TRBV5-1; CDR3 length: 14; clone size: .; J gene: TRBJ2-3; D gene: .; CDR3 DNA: TGCGCCAGCAGCCCAGGGGGGCCCACAGATACGCAGTATTTT; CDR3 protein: CASSPGGPTDTQYF
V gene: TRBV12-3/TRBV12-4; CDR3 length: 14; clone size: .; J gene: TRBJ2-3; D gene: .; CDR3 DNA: TGTGCCAGCAGTTCGGGGGCCCTCACAGATACGCAGTATTTT; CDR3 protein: CASSSGALTDTQYF
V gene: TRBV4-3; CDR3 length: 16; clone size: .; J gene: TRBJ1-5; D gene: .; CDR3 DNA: TGCGCCCGCAGCCAAGATATATCGGGAATCAATCAGCCCCAGCATTTT; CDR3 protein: CARSQDISGINQPQHF
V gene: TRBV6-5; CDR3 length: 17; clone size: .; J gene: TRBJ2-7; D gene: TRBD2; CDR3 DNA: TGTGCCAGCAGCTGGGGGACTAGCGGGGGAACCCCTTACGAGCAGTACTTC; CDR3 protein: CASSWGTSGGTPYEQYF
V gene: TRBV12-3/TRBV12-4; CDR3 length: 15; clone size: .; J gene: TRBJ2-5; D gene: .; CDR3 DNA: TGTGCCAGCAGTGTCGGGGCCCCGTACCAAGAGACCCAGTACTTC; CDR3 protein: CASSVGAPYQETQYF
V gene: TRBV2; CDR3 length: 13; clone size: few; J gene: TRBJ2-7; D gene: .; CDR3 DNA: TGTGCCAGCAGGGCGGGTTCGGCCTACGAGCAGTACTTC; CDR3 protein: CASRAGSAYEQYF
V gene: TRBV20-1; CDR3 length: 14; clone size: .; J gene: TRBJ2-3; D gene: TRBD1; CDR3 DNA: TGCAGTGCTAGGGACAGGGATCGCACAGATACGCAGTATTTT; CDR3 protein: CSARDRDRTDTQYF
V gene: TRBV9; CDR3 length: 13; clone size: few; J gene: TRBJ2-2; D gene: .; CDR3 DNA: TGTGCCAGCGGGGACGGGAACACCGGGGAGCTGTTTTTT; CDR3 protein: CASGDGNTGELFF
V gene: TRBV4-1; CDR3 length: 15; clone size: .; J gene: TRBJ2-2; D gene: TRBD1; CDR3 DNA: TGCGCCAGCAGCCGCTTAGGCAGGGGGACCGGGGAGCTGTTTTTT; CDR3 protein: CASSRLGRGTGELFF
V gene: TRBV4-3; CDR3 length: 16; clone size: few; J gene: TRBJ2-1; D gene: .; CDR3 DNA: TGCGCCAGCAGCCAAGACACCCCCGGGGGTTACAATGAGCAGTTCTTC; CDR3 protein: CASSQDTPGGYNEQFF
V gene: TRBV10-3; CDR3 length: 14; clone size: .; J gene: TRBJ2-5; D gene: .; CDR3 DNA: TGTGCCATCAGAGGGGTTGGCAACGGAGAGACCCAGTACTTC; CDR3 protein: CAIRGVGNGETQYF
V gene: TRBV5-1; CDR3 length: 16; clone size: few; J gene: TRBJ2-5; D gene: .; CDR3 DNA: TGCGCCAGCAGCTTGGATCCCGGCCAGAAGGGAGAGACCCAGTACTTC; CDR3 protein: CASSLDPGQKGETQYF
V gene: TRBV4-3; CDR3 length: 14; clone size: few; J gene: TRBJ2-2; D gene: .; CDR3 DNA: TGCGCCAGCAGCCGCCTGGGGCGCACCGGGGAGCTGTTTTTT; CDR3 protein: CASSRLGRTGELFF
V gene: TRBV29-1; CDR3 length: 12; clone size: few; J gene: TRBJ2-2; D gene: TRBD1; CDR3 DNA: TGCAGTGGGACAGGATGGACCGGGGAGCTGTTTTTT; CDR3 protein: CSGTGWTGELFF
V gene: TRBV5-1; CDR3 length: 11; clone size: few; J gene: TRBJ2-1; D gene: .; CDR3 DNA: TGCGCCAGCAGGGTCTACAATGAGCAGTTCTTC; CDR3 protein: CASRVYNEQFF
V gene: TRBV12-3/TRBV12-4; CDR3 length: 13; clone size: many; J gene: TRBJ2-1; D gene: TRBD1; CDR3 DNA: TGTGCCAGCAGCAGGGGGCTGGGGAATGAGCAGTTCTTC; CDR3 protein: CASSRGLGNEQFF
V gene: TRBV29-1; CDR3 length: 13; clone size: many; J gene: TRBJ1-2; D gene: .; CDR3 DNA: TGCAGCGCCGTAACAGAGAATCTCTATGGCTACACCTTC; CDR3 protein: CSAVTENLYGYTF
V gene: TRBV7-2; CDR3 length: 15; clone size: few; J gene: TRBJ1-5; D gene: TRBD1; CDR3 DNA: TGTGCCAGCAGCTTATTGACAGGGGGATCTCAGCCCCAGCATTTT; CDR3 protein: CASSLLTGGSQPQHF
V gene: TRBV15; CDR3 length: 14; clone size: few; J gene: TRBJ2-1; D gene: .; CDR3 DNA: TGTGCCACCAGCTCGCGGGACGGCTACAATGAGCAGTTCTTC; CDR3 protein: CATSSRDGYNEQFF
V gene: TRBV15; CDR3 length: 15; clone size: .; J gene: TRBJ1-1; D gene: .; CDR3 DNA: TGTGCCACCAGCAGGAACAGACAAGGTGACACTGAAGCTTTCTTT; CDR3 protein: CATSRNRQGDTEAFF
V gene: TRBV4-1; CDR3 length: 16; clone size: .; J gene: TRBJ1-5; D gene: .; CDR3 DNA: TGCGCCAGCAGCCGCGAAGGGGATTCCCCCAATCAGCCCCAGCATTTT; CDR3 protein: CASSREGDSPNQPQHF
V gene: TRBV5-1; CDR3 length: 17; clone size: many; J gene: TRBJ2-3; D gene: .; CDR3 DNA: TGCGCCAGCAGCATCCGGGAACAGACCCACTTCACAGATACGCAGTATTTT; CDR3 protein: CASSIREQTHFTDTQYF
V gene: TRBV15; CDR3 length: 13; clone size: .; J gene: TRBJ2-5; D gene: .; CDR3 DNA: TGTGCCACCAGCCAGTTACAGGGAGAGACCCAGTACTTC; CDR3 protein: CATSQLQGETQYF